This entry lists 8 T cell receptor beta chains sequenced from one sample in a study of blood T cell repertoires in COVID-19. Here immunoSEQ multiplex PCR was the method, and the copy in TCRdb shows in-frame clones only, minus some. The sample carries just over 50,000 clones, about 88% recorded once. The sample was peripheral blood. These receptors were obtained from a human donor with active COVID-19. The donor label of this sample is uncertain.

In DNA form, the CDR3 reads TGCGCCAGCAGCTTGCTAGAGCAAAGGCGGGGTTTTGAAAAACTGTTTTTT. This gives the protein CASSLLEQRRGFEKLFF. The J gene is TRBJ1-4, the V gene TRBV5-1; D remains unclear. This CDR3 is 17 amino acids long. Germline assignment: CDR1 SGHRS and CDR2 YFSETQ. V was trimmed by 1 base and J by 7 bases, leaving 20 bases between them.

The chain uses TRBV6-5 and TRBJ2-7; D uncertain. The CDR3 has 11 amino acids. Germline lookup yields CDR1 MNHEY and CDR2 SVGAGI. The V end lost 5 bases, the J end lost 3 bases, and 5 bases lay between the germline ends. The chain's CDR3 is CASSHNYEQYF. In nucleotides, the CDR3 is TGTGCCAGCAGTCACAACTACGAGCAGTACTTC.

The chain combines TRBV9 with TRBJ2-1, with D perhaps matching TRBD1 (5 bases). The CDR3 covers 15 residues. Germline-derived CDR1 and CDR2 are SGDLS and YYNGEE. Deletions cut 0 bases from V and 3 bases from J, with 10 bases between. The CDR3 nucleotides are TGTGCCAGCAGCGTAGTGACAGCCAACTACAATGAGCAGTTCTTC. Translated: CASSVVTANYNEQFF.

The chain is built from TRBV25-1 and TRBJ1-1; no reliable D call. V dropped 2 bases and J dropped 5 bases, with 24 bases sitting between them. Germline assignment: CDR1 MGHDK and CDR2 SYGVNS. This CDR3 is 18 amino acids long. Here the CDR3 reads CASSEDKSRGGSRTEAFF. The CDR3 nucleotides read TGTGCCAGCAGTGAAGATAAGAGTCGGGGAGGGAGTAGGACTGAAGCTTTCTTT.

The chain combines TRBV20-1 with TRBJ2-7; 15 nucleotides align to TRBD2. This CDR3 region has 17 residues. Trimming cost V 6 bases and J 0 bases; bases outside gene matches: 9. Per germline, CDR1 DFQATT and CDR2 SNEGSKA (reference sequence). The CDR3 here is CSASGTSGGYSSYEQYF. CDR3 nucleotides: TGCAGTGCAAGTGGGACTAGCGGGGGGTACAGCTCCTACGAGCAGTACTTC.

CDR3 protein: CASSYLDRGRSALHF. CDR3 DNA: TGTGCCAGCAGTTACTTGGACAGGGGACGGTCAGCCCTCCACTTT. The chain recombines TRBV6-2 or TRBV6-3 with TRBJ1-6; 9 nucleotides match TRBD1. The CDR3 is made up of 15 amino acids. With V trimmed by 1 base and J by 14 bases, 9 bases remained unmatched. CDR1 and CDR2 (germline): MNHEY, SVGEGT.

V gene TRBV14 combines with J gene TRBJ2-7, with D tentatively TRBD1 (6 bases). Trimming pared 1 base from V and 1 base from J, leaving 11 bases between. The CDR3 totals 15 residues. Germline V CDR1 and CDR2: SGHDN, FVKESK. The CDR3 protein is CASSQGGGLSYEQYF. Here the CDR3 DNA reads TGTGCCAGCAGCCAAGGAGGGGGATTATCCTACGAGCAGTACTTC.

The V call is TRBV7-2, the J call TRBJ2-7; D call uncertain. V shed 3 bases and J shed 0 bases, with 12 bases lying between them. Germline V CDR1 and CDR2: SGHTA, FQGNSA. The CDR3 loop spans 15 amino acids. The CDR3, as DNA: TGTGCCAGCAGCTTGTCAGCGCTAAGCTCCTACGAGCAGTACTTC. As protein: CASSLSALSSYEQYF.